One sample yielded the 4 T cell receptor beta chains listed below, sequenced in a study of blood T cell repertoires in COVID-19. Here immunoSEQ multiplex PCR was the method, and the copy in TCRdb shows in-frame clones only, minus some. This sample has 75,000 or so clones; 88% occur once, and the top ten carry approximately 28%. Sequencing input: peripheral blood. The receptors here all came from a man between 45 and 60 years old with acute or convalescent COVID-19.

The genes are TRBV6-5 and TRBJ2-7; 9 bases are shared with TRBD1. V shed 6 bases, J shed 4 bases, and the junction held 4 bases outside the gene matches. The germline V gene encodes CDR1 MNHEY and CDR2 SVGAGI. This CDR3 region has 13 residues. CDR3 coding DNA: TGTGCCAGCAGCTGGACAGGGGCATACGAGCAGTACTTC. This codes for CASSWTGAYEQYF.

This chain joins TRBV18 and TRBJ2-7; TRBD1 matches 8 bases. CDR3 size: 14 residues. In germline, CDR1 is KGHSH, CDR2 LQKENI. Germline trimming cut 6 bases from V and 2 bases from J; bases unmatched to any gene: 6. DNA of the CDR3: TGTGCCAGCTCCCCCGGACAGGGCCCCTACGAGCAGTACTTC. Translation: CASSPGQGPYEQYF. The full variable domain, rest sourced from reference TRBV18 and TRBJ2-7, is NAGVMQNPRHLVRRRGQEARLRCSPMKGHSHVYWYRQLPEEGLKFMVYLQKENIIDESGMPKERFSAEFPKEGPSILRIQQVVRGDSAAYFCASSPGQGPYEQYFGPGTRLTVT.

This clone is a singleton in its sample. The chain joins TRBV11-2 to TRBJ1-3, with D unresolved. Trimming took off 0 bases at V and 0 bases at J, with 9 bases between the two ends. The CDR3 sequence is 16 residues long. From germline, CDR1 is SGHAT and CDR2 FQNNGV. Written as DNA, the CDR3 is TGTGCCAGCAGCTTAGAAGCCAGGAACTCTGGAAACACCATATATTTT. The encoded protein is CASSLEARNSGNTIYF.

The chain combines TRBV30 with TRBJ1-5; D is possibly TRBD1 (6 bases). CDR3 length equals 14 residues. CDR1 GTSNPN and CDR2 SVGIG come from the germline V gene (reference sequence). V lost 2 bases and J lost 6, with 14 bases in between. Here the CDR3 reads CAWSSYRDGQPQHF. The CDR3 DNA follows: TGTGCCTGGAGTTCGTACAGGGATGGTCAGCCCCAGCATTTT.